This T cell receptor (beta chain) is drawn from a study of preoperative IRX-2 immunotherapy in early breast cancer. Treatment given: preoperative locoregional IRX-2 cytokine immunotherapy. Patients received preoperative, locoregional IRX-2 cytokine immunotherapy in a phase Ib study. The table came from immunoSEQ multiplex PCR; TCRdb's copy has only in-frame clones and leaves some out. In the table there are 40,000 to 45,000 clones, 60% to 85% of which are singletons. This CDR3 contains 14 residues. V was trimmed by 0 bases and J by 7 bases, leaving 13 bases between them. Per germline, CDR1 LNHNV and CDR2 YYDKDF (reference sequence).

The V gene is TRBV15, the J gene TRBJ2-7, with D possibly called TRBD1 or TRBD2 (6 bases each). The clonotype comes from a human donor with breast cancer. The source material was tumor tissue, sampled after IRX-2 immunotherapy. The CDR3 loop is CATSREQGGGEQYF. The CDR3 DNA is TGTGCCACCAGCAGAGAACAGGGAGGAGGGGAGCAGTACTTC.